This T cell receptor beta chain was sequenced for a study of blood T cell repertoires in COVID-19. Background on the study: The study drew acute and convalescent COVID-19 samples from the United States, Italy and Spain. T cells, B-cell-depleted T cells, or PBMCs provided the cDNA or gDNA that served as material.

This clone was seen more than once but under ten times. Per the original data handling: Estimation of nucleated cell counts was performed using reference gene primer amplification. Clones were sequenced by immunoSEQ multiplex PCR, and TCRdb holds only the in-frame ones, with some missing. V and J calls and clone size are as listed in that table; D and trimming were resolved from the DNA. The sample includes under 45,000 clones, 80% of them seen just once. CDR3 length equals 18 residues. This chain uses TRBV21-1 with TRBJ2-7; the listed D gene, TRBD2, was not tested against the DNA. TRBV21-1 is noted as a pseudogene. The receptor comes from a man older than 75 with acute or convalescent COVID-19. What was sequenced was peripheral blood. The DNA for the CDR3 is TGTGCCAGCAGCAATGGGACTAGCGGGAGGGGGATCTCCTACGAGCAGTACTTC. Its protein product is CASSNGTSGRGISYEQYF.